The present TCR beta chain was sequenced within a study of response to subunit inactivated influenza vaccine. One entry per CDR3 protein results from TCRdb running MiXCR on the RT-PCR reads. Found here are 530,000 or so distinct CDR3 sequences, around 25% of them singletons; the top ten hold around 1.8%. The table lists this clonotype with a few counts. What it recognizes is unknown. The CDR3 extends over 17 amino acids. V lost 7 bases to trimming and J lost 9 bases, with 28 bases between them. Germline CDR1 and CDR2: MGHRA and YSYEKL. Study findings and constraints: Each seasonal flu vaccination may recruit only limited new T cells, authors suggested.

This chain connects TRBV4-1 to TRBJ2-1, with a tentative D call TRBD2 (6 bases). This receptor was taken from a man between 50 and 59 years old who received an inactivated influenza vaccine. The material sequenced was CD4+ T cells sorted from PBMCs, taken roughly 5 days after vaccination. CDR3 coding DNA: TGCGCCAGCACACCAACTACCGGGACTGGTACTTTCGGTGAGCAGTTCTTC. Translated, it gives CASTPTTGTGTFGEQFF.